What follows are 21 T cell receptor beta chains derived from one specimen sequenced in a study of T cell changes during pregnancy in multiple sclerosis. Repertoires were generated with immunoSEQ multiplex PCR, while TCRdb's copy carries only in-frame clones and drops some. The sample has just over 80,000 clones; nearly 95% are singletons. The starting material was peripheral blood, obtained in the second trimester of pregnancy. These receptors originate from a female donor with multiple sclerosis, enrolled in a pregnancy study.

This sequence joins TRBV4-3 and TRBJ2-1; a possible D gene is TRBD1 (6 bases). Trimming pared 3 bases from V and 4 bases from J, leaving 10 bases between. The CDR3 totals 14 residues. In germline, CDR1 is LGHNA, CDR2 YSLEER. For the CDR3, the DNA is TGCGCCAGCAGCCACCGCGGACAGTACAATGAGCAGTTCTTC. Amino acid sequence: CASSHRGQYNEQFF.

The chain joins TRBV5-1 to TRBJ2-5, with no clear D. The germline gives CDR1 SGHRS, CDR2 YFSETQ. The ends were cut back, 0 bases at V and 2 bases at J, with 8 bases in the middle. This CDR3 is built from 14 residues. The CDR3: CASSLVSQQETQYF. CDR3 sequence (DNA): TGCGCCAGCAGCTTGGTCTCACAGCAAGAGACCCAGTACTTC.

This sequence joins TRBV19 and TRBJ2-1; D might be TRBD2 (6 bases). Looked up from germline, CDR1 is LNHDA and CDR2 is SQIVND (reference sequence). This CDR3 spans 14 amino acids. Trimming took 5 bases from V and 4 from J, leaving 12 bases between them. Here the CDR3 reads CASSPGTPYNEQFF. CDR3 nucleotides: TGTGCCAGTAGTCCGGGGACTCCTTACAATGAGCAGTTCTTC.

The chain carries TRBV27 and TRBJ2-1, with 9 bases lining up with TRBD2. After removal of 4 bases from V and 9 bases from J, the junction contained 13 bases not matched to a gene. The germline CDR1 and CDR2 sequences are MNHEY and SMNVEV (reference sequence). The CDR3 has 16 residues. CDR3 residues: CASSSHSGSSGSEQFF. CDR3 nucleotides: TGTGCCAGCAGTTCGCATAGCGGGAGTTCGGGATCTGAGCAGTTCTTC.

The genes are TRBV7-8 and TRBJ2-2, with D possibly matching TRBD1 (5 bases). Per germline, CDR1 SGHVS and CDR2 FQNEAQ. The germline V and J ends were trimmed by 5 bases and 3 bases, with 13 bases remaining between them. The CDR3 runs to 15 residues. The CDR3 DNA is TGTGCCAGCAGCAAAAGGGGCCCCGACACCGGGGAGCTGTTTTTT. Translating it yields CASSKRGPDTGELFF.

DNA of the CDR3: TGTGCCAGCAGCTTATCAAGCGGGGAAGAGACCCAGTACTTC. This encodes CASSLSSGEETQYF. J is TRBJ2-5 and V is TRBV7-9; 7 bases match TRBD2. The CDR3 length is 14 residues. After removal of 2 bases from V and 3 bases from J, the junction contained 3 bases not matched to a gene. Per germline, CDR1 SEHNR and CDR2 FQNEAQ (reference sequence).

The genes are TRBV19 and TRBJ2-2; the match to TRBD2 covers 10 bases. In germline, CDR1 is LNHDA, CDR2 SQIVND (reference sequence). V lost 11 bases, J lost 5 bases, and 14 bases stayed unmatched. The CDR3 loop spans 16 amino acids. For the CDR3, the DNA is TGTGCCTCTACGGTGCTAGCGGGAGTTCAGACCGGGGAGCTGTTTTTT. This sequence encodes CASTVLAGVQTGELFF.

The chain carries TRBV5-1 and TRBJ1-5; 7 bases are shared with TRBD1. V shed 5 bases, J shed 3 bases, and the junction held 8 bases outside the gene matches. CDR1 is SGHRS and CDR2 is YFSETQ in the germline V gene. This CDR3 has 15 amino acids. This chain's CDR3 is CASRIETGTNQPQHF. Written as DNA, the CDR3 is TGCGCCAGCAGAATTGAGACAGGGACCAATCAGCCCCAGCATTTT.

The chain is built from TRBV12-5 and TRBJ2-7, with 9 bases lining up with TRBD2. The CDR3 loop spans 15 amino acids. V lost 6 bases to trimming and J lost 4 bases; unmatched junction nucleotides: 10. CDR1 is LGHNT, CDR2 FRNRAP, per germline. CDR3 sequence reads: CASGPFAGGPYEQYF. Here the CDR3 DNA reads TGTGCTAGTGGCCCCTTCGCGGGAGGGCCTTACGAGCAGTACTTC.

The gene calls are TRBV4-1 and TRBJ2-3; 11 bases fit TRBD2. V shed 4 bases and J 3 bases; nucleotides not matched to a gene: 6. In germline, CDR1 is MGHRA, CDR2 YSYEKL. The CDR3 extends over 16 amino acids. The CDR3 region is CASSLPTSGKTDTQYF. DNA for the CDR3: TGCGCCAGCAGCCTCCCGACTAGCGGGAAAACAGATACGCAGTATTTT.

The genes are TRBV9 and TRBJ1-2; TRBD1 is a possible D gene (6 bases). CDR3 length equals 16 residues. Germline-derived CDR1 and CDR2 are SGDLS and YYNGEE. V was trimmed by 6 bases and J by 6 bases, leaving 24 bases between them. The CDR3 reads CASNPGGWRGSDGYTF. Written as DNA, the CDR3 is TGTGCCAGCAACCCGGGGGGCTGGCGGGGGTCGGATGGCTACACCTTC.

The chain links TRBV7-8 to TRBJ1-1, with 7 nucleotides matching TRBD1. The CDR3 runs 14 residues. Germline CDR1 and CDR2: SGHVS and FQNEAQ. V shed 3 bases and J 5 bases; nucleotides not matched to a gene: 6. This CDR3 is CASSFGTERTEAFF. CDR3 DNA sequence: TGTGCCAGCAGCTTCGGGACAGAACGGACTGAAGCTTTCTTT. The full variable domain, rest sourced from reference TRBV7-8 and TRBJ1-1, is GAGVSQSPRYKVAKRGQDVALRCDPISGHVSLFWYQQALGQGPEFLTYFQNEAQLDKSGLPSDRFFAERPEGSVSTLKIQRTQQEDSAVYLCASSFGTERTEAFFGQGTRLTVV.

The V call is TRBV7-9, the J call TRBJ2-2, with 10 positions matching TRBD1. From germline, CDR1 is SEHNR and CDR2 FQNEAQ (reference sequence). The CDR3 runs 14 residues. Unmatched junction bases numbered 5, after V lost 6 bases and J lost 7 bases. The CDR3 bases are TGTGCCAGCAGGAGACAGGGGGCAAACGGGGAGCTGTTTTTT. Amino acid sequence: CASRRQGANGELFF.

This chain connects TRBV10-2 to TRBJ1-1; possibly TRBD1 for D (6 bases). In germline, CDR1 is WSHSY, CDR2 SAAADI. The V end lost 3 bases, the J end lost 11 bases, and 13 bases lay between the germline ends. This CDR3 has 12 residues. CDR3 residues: CASSDQQGKAFF. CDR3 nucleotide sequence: TGCGCCAGCAGTGACCAACAGGGAAAGGCTTTCTTT.

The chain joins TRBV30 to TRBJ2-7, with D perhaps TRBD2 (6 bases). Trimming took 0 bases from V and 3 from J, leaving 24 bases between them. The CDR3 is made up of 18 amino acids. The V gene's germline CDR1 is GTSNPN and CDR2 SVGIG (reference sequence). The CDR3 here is CAWSVGIGGLAVNYEQYF. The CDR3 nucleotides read TGTGCCTGGAGTGTAGGTATAGGAGGATTAGCGGTGAACTACGAGCAGTACTTC.

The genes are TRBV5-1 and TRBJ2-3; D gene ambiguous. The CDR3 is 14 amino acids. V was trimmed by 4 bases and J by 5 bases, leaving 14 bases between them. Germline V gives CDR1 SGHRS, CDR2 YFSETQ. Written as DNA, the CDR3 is TGCGCCAGCAGCCCCAGTTCCCTTTTAGATACGCAGTATTTT. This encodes CASSPSSLLDTQYF.

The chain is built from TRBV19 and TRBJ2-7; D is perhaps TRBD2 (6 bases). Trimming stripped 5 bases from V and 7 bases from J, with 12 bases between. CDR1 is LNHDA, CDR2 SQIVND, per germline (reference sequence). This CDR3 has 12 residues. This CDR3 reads CASSWDFREQYF. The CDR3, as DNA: TGTGCCAGTAGTTGGGACTTTAGGGAGCAGTACTTC.

The CDR3 DNA sequence: TGTGCCAGAAGCCCAGCCCGGAGGGCCCGGAACACTGAAGCTTTCTTT. Protein product: CARSPARRARNTEAFF. The genes are TRBV5-3 and TRBJ1-1; D unresolved. TRBV5-3 is an ORF; its function is uncertain. V lost 4 bases and J lost 1, with 17 bases in between. This CDR3 is 16 amino acids long.

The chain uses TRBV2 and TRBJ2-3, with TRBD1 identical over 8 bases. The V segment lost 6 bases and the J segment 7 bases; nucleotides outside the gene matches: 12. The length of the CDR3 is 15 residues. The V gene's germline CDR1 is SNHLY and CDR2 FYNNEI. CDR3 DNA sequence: TGTGCCAGCAGGGTCGACAGGGGCGCGGGTAATACGCAGTATTTT. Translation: CASRVDRGAGNTQYF. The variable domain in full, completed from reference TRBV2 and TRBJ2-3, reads EPEVTQTPSHQVTQMGQEVILRCVPISNHLYFYWYRQILGQKVEFLVSFYNNEISEKSEIFDDQFSVERPDGSNFTLKIRSTKLEDSAMYFCASRVDRGAGNTQYFGPGTRLTVL.

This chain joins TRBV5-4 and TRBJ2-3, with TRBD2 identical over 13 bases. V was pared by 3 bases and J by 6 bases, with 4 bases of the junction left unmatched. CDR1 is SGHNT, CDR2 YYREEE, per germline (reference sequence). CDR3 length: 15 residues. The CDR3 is CASSSRTSGSDTQYF. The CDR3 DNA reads TGTGCCAGCAGCTCCCGGACTAGCGGGAGTGATACGCAGTATTTT. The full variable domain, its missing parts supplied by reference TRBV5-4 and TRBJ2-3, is ETGVTQSPTHLIKTRGQQVTLRCSSQSGHNTVSWYQQALGQGPQFIFQYYREEENGRGNFPPRFSGLQFPNYSSELNVNALELDDSALYLCASSSRTSGSDTQYFGPGTRLTVL.

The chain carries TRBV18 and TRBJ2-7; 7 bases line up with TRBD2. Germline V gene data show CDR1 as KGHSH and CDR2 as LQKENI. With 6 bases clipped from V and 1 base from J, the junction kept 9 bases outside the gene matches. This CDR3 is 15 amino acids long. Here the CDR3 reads CASSTSGTGSYEQYF. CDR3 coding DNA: TGTGCCAGCTCGACAAGCGGGACGGGGTCCTACGAGCAGTACTTC.